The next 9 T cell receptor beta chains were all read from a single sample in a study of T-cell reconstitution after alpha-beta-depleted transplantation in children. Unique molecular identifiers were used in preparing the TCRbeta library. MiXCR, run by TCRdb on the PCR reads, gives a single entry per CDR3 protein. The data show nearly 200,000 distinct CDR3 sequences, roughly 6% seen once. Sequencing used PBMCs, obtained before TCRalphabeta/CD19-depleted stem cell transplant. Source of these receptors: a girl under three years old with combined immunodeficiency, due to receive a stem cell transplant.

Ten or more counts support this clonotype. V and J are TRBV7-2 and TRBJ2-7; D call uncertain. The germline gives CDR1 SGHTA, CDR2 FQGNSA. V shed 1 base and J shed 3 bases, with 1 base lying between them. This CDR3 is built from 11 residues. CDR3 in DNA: TGTGCCAGCAGCTTAGTCTACGAGCAGTACTTC. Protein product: CASSLVYEQYF.

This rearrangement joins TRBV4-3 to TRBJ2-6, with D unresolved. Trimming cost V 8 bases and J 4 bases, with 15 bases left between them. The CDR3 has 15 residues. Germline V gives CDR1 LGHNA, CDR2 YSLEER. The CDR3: CASGSSLGGANVLTF. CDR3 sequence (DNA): TGCGCCAGCGGGTCCTCTCTGGGGGGGGCCAACGTCCTGACTTTC.

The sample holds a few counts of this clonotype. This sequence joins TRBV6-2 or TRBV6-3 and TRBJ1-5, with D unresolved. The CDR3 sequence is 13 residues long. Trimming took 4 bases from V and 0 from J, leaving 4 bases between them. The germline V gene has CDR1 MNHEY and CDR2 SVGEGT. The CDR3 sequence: CASSWVSNQPQHF. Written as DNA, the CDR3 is TGTGCCAGCAGTTGGGTTAGCAATCAGCCCCAGCATTTT.

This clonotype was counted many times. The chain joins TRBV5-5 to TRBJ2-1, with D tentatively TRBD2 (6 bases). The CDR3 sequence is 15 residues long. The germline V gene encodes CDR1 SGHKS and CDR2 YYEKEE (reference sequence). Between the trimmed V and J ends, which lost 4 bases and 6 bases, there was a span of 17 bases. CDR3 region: CASSILALFPNEQFF. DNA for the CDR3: TGTGCCAGCAGCATACTAGCTCTTTTCCCCAATGAGCAGTTCTTC. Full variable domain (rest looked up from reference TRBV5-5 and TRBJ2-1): DAGVTQSPTHLIKTRGQQVTLRCSPISGHKSVSWYQQVLGQGPQFIFQYYEKEERGRGNFPDRFSARQFPNYSSELNVNALLLGDSALYLCASSILALFPNEQFFGPGTRLTVL.

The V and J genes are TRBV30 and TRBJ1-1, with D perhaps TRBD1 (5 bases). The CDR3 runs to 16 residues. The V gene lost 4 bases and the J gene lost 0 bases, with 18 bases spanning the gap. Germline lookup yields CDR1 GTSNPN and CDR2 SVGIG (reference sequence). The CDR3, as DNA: TGTGCCTGGACCCAGGGCCCTCTTCATATGAACACTGAAGCTTTCTTT. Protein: CAWTQGPLHMNTEAFF.

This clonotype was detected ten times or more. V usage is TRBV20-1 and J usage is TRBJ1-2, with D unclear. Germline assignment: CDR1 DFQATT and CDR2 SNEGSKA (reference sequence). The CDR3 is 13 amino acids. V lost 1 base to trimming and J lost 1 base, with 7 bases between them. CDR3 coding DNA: TGCAGTGCTAGAGGGAGGCTTAACTATGGCTACACCTTC. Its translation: CSARGRLNYGYTF.

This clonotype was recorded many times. The CDR3: CASSYRTGETEAFF. Here the CDR3 DNA reads TGTGCCAGCAGCTACCGGACGGGGGAGACTGAAGCTTTCTTT. The V call is TRBV7-2, the J call TRBJ1-1, with a possible D match to TRBD1 (5 bases). Per germline, CDR1 SGHTA and CDR2 FQGNSA. This CDR3 has 14 amino acids. With 4 bases removed from V and 5 bases from J, the gap between germline ends came to 14 bases.

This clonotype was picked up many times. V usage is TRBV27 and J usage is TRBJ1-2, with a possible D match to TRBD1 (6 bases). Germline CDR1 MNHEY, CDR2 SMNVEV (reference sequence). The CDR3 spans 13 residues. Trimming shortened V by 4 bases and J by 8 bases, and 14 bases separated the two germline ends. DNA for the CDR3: TGTGCCAGCAGTTCCTACAGGGAAGGGGGCTACACCTTC. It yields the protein CASSSYREGGYTF.

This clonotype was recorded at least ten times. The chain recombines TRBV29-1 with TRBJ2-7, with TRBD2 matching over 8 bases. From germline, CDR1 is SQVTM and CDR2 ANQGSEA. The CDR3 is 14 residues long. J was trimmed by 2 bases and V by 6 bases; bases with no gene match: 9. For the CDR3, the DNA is TGCAGCGTGCTACCGGGACTAGGAACCTACGAGCAGTACTTC. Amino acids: CSVLPGLGTYEQYF.